This T cell receptor (beta chain) appears in the sequencing data of a study of T cell responses to AZD1222 COVID-19 vaccine. Assay used: immunoSEQ multiplex PCR; TCRdb lists only in-frame clones, some missing. This sample carries around 150,000 clones, approximately 92% of them seen once, and the ten largest clones take 2% to 2.5%. This CDR3 comprises 15 residues. With 4 bases removed from V and 0 bases from J, the gap between germline ends came to 11 bases. Germline V gene data show CDR1 as LGHNA and CDR2 as YNFKEQ. The TCR sequence derives from an adult in good health. The chain has TRBV4-2 and TRBJ2-3; D is unclear. The sample was peripheral blood, taken on day 0 of AZD1222 vaccination. CDR3 protein: CASSLTGSSTDTQYF. Here the CDR3 DNA reads TGTGCCAGCAGCCTGACTGGGTCTAGCACAGATACGCAGTATTTT.